Reported below is one T cell receptor (beta chain). Its antigen is as yet unknown. Use of 60 Vbeta and 13 Jbeta primers characterized the PCR. Sequencing was performed with immunoSEQ multiplex PCR; in TCRdb, only in-frame clones are kept and a portion is missing. Of under 200,000 clones in the sample, 82% were seen once. This record belongs to a study of cytomegalovirus exposure and HLA in healthy donors. Overall study results and limits: Among TCR beta chains of equal frequency, HLA-associated ones were more clonally expanded in a later analysis.

Source material: PBMCs. The sequence derives from a woman between 18 and 30 years old in good health and CMV-seronegative.

In nucleotides, the CDR3 is TGTGCCAGCAGTAAGACAGGGGGGGGCTACGAGCAGTACGTC. This codes for CASSKTGGGYEQYV. The chain couples TRBV7-8 to TRBJ2-7; 9 nucleotides line up with TRBD1. CDR3 length equals 14 residues. Germline V lookup: CDR1 SGHVS, CDR2 FQNEAQ. The V gene end was trimmed by 6 bases and the J gene end by 3 bases; junction bases not matched to a gene: 6.